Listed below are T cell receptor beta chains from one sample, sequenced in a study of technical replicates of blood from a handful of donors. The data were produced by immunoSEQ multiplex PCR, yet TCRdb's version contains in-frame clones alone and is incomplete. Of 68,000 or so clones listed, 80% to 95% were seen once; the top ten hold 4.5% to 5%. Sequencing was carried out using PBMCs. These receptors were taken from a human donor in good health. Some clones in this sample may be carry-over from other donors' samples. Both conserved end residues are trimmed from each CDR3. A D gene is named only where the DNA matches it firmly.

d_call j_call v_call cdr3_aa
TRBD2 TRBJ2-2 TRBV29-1 SVEFGRDTGELF
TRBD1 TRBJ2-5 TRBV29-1 SVAGTGEETQY
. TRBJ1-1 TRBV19 ASSRENTEAF
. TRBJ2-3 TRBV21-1 ASSTRQDSTDTQY
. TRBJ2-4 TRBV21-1 ASAEPWTGATKNIQY
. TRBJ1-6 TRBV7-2 ASSLFTSYNSPLH
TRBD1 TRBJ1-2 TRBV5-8 ASSLGGQRYYGYT
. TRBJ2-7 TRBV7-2 ASSLSQGIYEQY
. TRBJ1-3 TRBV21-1 ASSKDTGQGFGNTIY
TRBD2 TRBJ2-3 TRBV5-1 ASTIAGVYTDTQY
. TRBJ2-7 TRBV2 ASSKGVYEQY
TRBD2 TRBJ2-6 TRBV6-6 AVTPSGSSGANVLT
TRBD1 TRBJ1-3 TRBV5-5 ASSPGQSFRSGNTIY
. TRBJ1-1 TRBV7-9 ASSLDRWTSPNTEAF
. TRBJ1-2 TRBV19 ASSIAGSSNYGYT
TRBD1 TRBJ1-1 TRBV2 ASSDQGVQTEAF
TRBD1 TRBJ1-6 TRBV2 ASTVMRQGAFSSYNSPLH
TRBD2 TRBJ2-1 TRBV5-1 ASSLGVGTSVRNEQF
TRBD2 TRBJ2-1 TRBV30 AWTPPGTSGRAYNEQF
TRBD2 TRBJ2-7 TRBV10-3 AISEGLAGTYEQY
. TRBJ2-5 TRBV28 ASRTQETQY
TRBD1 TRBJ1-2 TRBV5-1 ASSLGGQARELYGYT
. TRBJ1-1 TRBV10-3 AISDSREMNTEAF
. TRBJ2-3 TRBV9 ASSPLPGNTDTQY
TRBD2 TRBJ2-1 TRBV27 ASRSTSGYNEQF
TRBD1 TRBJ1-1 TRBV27 ASSSLDRGQAF
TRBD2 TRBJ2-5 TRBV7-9 ASSTSGGRETQY
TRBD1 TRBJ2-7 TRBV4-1 ASSRDRGNYEQY
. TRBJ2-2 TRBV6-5 ASSERGLGKLF
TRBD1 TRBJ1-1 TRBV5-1 ASSTGTGVMNTEAF
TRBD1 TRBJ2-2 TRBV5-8 ASSLGITGDTGELF